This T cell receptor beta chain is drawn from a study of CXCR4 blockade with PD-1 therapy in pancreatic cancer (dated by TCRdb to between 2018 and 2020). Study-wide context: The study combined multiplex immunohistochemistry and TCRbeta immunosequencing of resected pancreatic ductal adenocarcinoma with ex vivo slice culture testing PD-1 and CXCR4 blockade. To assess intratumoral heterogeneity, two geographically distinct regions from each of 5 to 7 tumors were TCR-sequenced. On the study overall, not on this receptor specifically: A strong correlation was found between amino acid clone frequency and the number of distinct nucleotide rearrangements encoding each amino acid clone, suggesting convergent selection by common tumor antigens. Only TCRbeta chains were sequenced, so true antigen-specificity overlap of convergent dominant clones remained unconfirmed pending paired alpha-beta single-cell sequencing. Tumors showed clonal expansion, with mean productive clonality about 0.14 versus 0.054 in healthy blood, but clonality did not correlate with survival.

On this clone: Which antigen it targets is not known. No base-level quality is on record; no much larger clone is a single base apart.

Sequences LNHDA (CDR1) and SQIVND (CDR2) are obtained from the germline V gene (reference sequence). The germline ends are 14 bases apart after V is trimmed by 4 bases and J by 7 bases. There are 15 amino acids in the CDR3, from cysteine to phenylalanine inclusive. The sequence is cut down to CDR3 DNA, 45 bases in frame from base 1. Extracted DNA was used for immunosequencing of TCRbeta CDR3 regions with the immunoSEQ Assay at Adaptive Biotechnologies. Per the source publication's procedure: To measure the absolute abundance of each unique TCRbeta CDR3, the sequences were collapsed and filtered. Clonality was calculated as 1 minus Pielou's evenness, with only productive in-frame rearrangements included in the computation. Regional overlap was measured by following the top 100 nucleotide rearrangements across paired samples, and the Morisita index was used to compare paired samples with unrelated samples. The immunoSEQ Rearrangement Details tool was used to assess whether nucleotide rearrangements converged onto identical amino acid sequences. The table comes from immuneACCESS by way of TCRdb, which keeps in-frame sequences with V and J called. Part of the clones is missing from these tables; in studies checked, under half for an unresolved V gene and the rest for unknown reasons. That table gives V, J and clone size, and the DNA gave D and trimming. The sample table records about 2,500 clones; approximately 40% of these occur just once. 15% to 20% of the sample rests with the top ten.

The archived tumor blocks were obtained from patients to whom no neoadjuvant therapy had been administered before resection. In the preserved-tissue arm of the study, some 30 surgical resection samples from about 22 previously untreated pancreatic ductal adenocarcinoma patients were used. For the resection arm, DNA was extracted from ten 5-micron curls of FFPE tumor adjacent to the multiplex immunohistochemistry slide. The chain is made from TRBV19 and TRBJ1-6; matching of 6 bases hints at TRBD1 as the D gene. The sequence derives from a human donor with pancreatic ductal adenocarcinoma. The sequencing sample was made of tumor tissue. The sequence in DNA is TGTGCCAGTAGTACCTGGCTAGGGGGGAATTCACCCCTCCACTTT. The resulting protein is CASSTWLGGNSPLHF. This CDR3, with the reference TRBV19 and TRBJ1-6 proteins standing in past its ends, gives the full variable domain DGGITQSPKYLFRKEGQNVTLSCEQNLNHDAMYWYRQDPGQGLRLIYYSQIVNDFQKGDIAEGYSVSREKKESFPLTVTSAQKNPTAFYLCASSTWLGGNSPLHFGNGTRLTVT.